This T cell receptor (beta chain) was sequenced during a study of T cell responses to AZD1222 COVID-19 vaccine. Notes on this clone: The antigen is undetermined.

The study, taken as a whole, reports: Baseline seropositives among AZD1222 recipients totaled only 5 to 7. Along spike, vaccine-associated CD4 TCRs were found throughout, with dominance at 160-218 and 743-854. Donors, mostly white British, included more females; clonal diversity was possibly underestimated. Unmutated variant regions are reportedly the target of nearly half of TCRs that are spike-specific.

The CDR3 extends over 17 amino acids. V trimming: 3 bases; J trimming: 3 bases; junction bases outside the gene matches: 4. Germline V gene data show CDR1 as SEHNR and CDR2 as FQNEAQ (reference sequence). Data came from immunoSEQ multiplex PCR; TCRdb stores just in-frame clones and leaves some out. The table records approximately 180,000 clones, about 87% of them present only once. This clonotype was sampled from an adult who received the MenACWY meningococcal vaccine as a control. The sample was peripheral blood, taken 28 days after the second dose of the MenACWY control vaccine. The chain carries TRBV7-9 and TRBJ2-1; TRBD2 matches 14 bases. The CDR3 region is CASSFKTSGRGYNEQFF. The CDR3 coding sequence is TGTGCCAGCAGCTTTAAGACTAGCGGGAGGGGCTACAATGAGCAGTTCTTC. Filled out from reference TRBV7-9 and TRBJ2-1, the complete variable domain reads DTGVSQNPRHKITKRGQNVTFRCDPISEHNRLYWYRQTLGQGPEFLTYFQNEAQLEKSRLLSDRFSAERPKGSFSTLEIQRTEQGDSAMYLCASSFKTSGRGYNEQFFGPGTRLTVL.